The 12 T cell receptor beta chains listed next were all sequenced from one sample in a study of OX40 agonist ivuxolimab in advanced cancers. Library preparation used the immunoSEQ multiplex PCR assay. As stored in TCRdb, this immuneACCESS dataset retains in-frame rearrangements with V and J assigned. A fraction of the clones does not appear; measured against another copy, unresolved V genes explain less than half of the discrepancy, and the remainder lacks a known reason. Here the sample has over 150,000 clones; under 95% occur a single time. The top ten constitute about 0.31% of the sample. The sequencing here drew on CD4+ or CD8+ T cells sorted from blood, taken in a trial of the OX40 agonist ivuxolimab. These receptors came from an adult with an advanced solid tumor such as melanoma, head and neck, liver or kidney cancer.

The CDR3 nucleotides read TGTGCCAGCAGCGTAGGGAACGGGAGGGCGGCAGATACGCAGTATTTT. Its translation: CASSVGNGRAADTQYF. The chain carries TRBV9 and TRBJ2-3; TRBD2 matches 8 bases. Germline CDR1 is SGDLS and CDR2 is YYNGEE. This CDR3 has 16 residues. V was clipped by 0 bases and J by 4 bases; unmatched bases: 7.

V is TRBV7-2 and J is TRBJ2-7; TRBD2 matches at 10 bases. Trimming cost V 0 bases and J 4 bases; bases outside gene matches: 9. Germline CDR1 is SGHTA and CDR2 is FQGNSA. CDR3 length: 17 residues. CDR3 sequence: CASSLAGLAGVGYEQYF. The DNA for the CDR3 is TGTGCCAGCAGCTTAGCGGGCCTAGCGGGAGTTGGGTACGAGCAGTACTTC.

The chain has TRBV9 and TRBJ2-2, with 8 bases lining up with TRBD1. Germline CDR1 and CDR2: SGDLS and YYNGEE. The CDR3 has 17 amino acids. Trimming cost V 3 bases and J 1 base; bases outside gene matches: 8. CDR3 sequence (DNA): TGTGCCAGCAGCGCCCGAAGACAGGGGCTGAACACCGGGGAGCTGTTTTTT. Its translation is CASSARRQGLNTGELFF.

The chain couples TRBV5-6 to TRBJ1-6; no clear D gene. This CDR3 is built from 14 residues. CDR1 SGHDT and CDR2 YYEEEE come from the germline V gene. V shed 0 bases and J shed 5 bases, with 6 bases lying between them. The CDR3 loop is CASSLVPNNSPLHF. Written as DNA, the CDR3 is TGTGCCAGCAGCTTGGTGCCGAATAATTCACCCCTCCACTTT.

V gene TRBV5-5 combines with J gene TRBJ1-4; possible D gene TRBD1, 5 bases. The V gene's germline CDR1 is SGHKS and CDR2 YYEKEE (reference sequence). The CDR3 sequence is 16 residues long. V dropped 2 bases and J dropped 4 bases, with 15 bases sitting between them. The CDR3, as DNA: TGTGCCAGCAGCTTCTTAGCGGGGGATCTTAATGAAAAACTGTTTTTT. Amino acid sequence: CASSFLAGDLNEKLFF.

The gene calls are TRBV9 and TRBJ2-5; D possibly corresponds to TRBD2 (6 bases). The germline CDR1 and CDR2 sequences are SGDLS and YYNGEE. CDR3 length: 12 residues. The V gene lost 9 bases and the J gene lost 5 bases, with 14 bases spanning the gap. As DNA, the CDR3 is TGTGCCATCTCGGGACTTATGGAGACCCAGTACTTC. This gives the protein CAISGLMETQYF.

This sequence joins TRBV5-1 and TRBJ2-3; D is unresolved. This CDR3 spans 15 amino acids. CDR1 SGHRS and CDR2 YFSETQ come from the germline V gene. Trimming stripped 4 bases from V and 0 bases from J, with 12 bases between. This CDR3 reads CASSAPASSTDTQYF. In DNA form, the CDR3 reads TGCGCCAGCAGCGCCCCAGCCTCAAGCACAGATACGCAGTATTTT.

This rearrangement joins TRBV25-1 to TRBJ2-7; possibly TRBD1 for D (5 bases). The CDR3 loop spans 15 amino acids. V shed 3 bases and J shed 0 bases, with 12 bases lying between them. The germline V gene has CDR1 MGHDK and CDR2 SYGVNS. The CDR3 DNA sequence: TGTGCCAGCAGTGATTCCATGACAGTCTCCTACGAGCAGTACTTC. Its translation: CASSDSMTVSYEQYF.

This clone was found once. This chain uses TRBV28 with TRBJ2-5; 9 positions agree with TRBD2. Germline-derived CDR1 and CDR2 are MDHEN and SYDVKM. CDR3 length: 14 amino acids. V lost 8 bases and J lost 5; bases outside the gene matches: 9. CDR3 sequence (DNA): TGTGCCAGCTCTACTGCGGGAGGGGGGGAGACCCAGTACTTC. Translating it yields CASSTAGGGETQYF.

The CDR3 sequence: CASSPRRRGEGNTEAFF. DNA for the CDR3: TGTGCCAGCTCACCACGTAGACGCGGGGAGGGGAACACTGAAGCTTTCTTT. The chain combines TRBV18 with TRBJ1-1; no clear D. This CDR3 has 17 amino acids. The germline V and J ends were trimmed by 1 base and 1 base, with 16 bases remaining between them. Germline loops: CDR1 KGHSH, CDR2 LQKENI.

CDR3 nucleotide sequence: TGTGCCAGCAGTAGAGAAGGACCCTACGAGCAGTACTTC. Translation gives CASSREGPYEQYF. This chain uses TRBV27 with TRBJ2-7; D not certain. V was cut by 5 bases and J by 2 bases, with 10 bases left in between. Germline lookup yields CDR1 MNHEY and CDR2 SMNVEV (reference sequence). The CDR3 loop spans 13 amino acids.

The chain is built from TRBV28 and TRBJ2-7; TRBD2 is a possible D gene (6 bases). This CDR3 spans 14 amino acids. Germline V CDR1 and CDR2: MDHEN, SYDVKM. The ends were cut back, 8 bases at V and 3 bases at J, with 17 bases in the middle. The CDR3 sequence: CASHAGTAVYEQYF. The CDR3 DNA reads TGTGCCAGCCATGCGGGGACGGCGGTCTACGAGCAGTACTTC.